The rows below give T cell receptor beta chains drawn from one sample of a study of regulatory T cells in long-lasting Graves disease. TCRdb reprocessed the multiplex PCR reads via MiXCR and lists one record per CDR3 protein. The profile covers roughly 500,000 distinct CDR3 sequences, with about 13% appearing a single time and roughly 10% taken by the ten largest. The same specimen was also included in a second study, on T cells in Graves' hyperthyroidism and ophthalmopathy.

Source: peripheral blood mononuclear cells (PBMCs), taken at new diagnosis, from a patient treated with antithyroid drugs. The receptors shown here come from a man younger than 40 with Graves disease. CDR3s include the opening cysteine and the closing phenylalanine or tryptophan. Fields, in order: clone size, D gene, J gene, V gene, CDR3 DNA, CDR3 protein. The D gene is left open where the match is weak. Size values are once, few and many counts, or a class for expanded clones, and some rows have none.

>NA|NA|TRBJ2-7|TRBV12-3/TRBV12-4
TGTGCCAGCAGCCAAGTGATGGGTTGGGAGCAGTACTTC
CASSQVMGWEQYF
>many|TRBD2|TRBJ2-1|TRBV6-1
TGTGCCAGCCTAACGGGACTAGCGGGAGTCAATGAGCAGTTCTTC
CASLTGLAGVNEQFF
>many|NA|TRBJ2-5|TRBV7-9
TGTGCCAGCAGCGTAGGACGCGGGCCTCAAGAGACCCAGTACTTC
CASSVGRGPQETQYF
>many|TRBD1|TRBJ1-5|TRBV9
TGTGCCAGCAGCCAGGGGGGGTTCGGGAATCAGCCCCAGCATTTT
CASSQGGFGNQPQHF
>many|NA|TRBJ1-5|TRBV30
TGTGCCTGGAGTCGGGGTAATCAGCCCCAGCATTTT
CAWSRGNQPQHF
>many|TRBD1|TRBJ2-1|TRBV4-2
TGTGCCAGCAGCCGACACAGGGGGAGTGAGCAGTTCTTC
CASSRHRGSEQFF
>few|TRBD2|TRBJ2-3|TRBV5-1
TGCGCCAGCAGCTTGCGAGCTAGCGGGAGATATACGCAGTATTTT
CASSLRASGRYTQYF
>many|TRBD2|TRBJ2-1|TRBV7-9
TGTGCCAGCAGCTTAGGACGGGAGGTAGGCAGTCTCTATGAGCAGTTCTTC
CASSLGREVGSLYEQFF
>many|NA|TRBJ1-1|TRBV5-1
TGCGCCAGCAGCTTGGGCAGAAACATGAACACTGAAGCTTTCTTT
CASSLGRNMNTEAFF
>few|NA|TRBJ1-1|TRBV7-8
TGTGCCAGCAGTCCAAGGTCCCTCCTCAGGAGGAACACTGAAGCTTTCTTT
CASSPRSLLRRNTEAFF
>NA|TRBD1|TRBJ2-4|TRBV4-1
TGCGCCAGCAGCCCGCTGGGGACAGTCCGAAACATTCAGTACTTC
CASSPLGTVRNIQYF
>many|NA|TRBJ2-5|TRBV20-1
TGCAGTGTACCAGGGTTAGAGACCCAGTACTTC
CSVPGLETQYF
>few|TRBD1|TRBJ2-1|TRBV24-1
TGTGCCACCCGAGGGTGGGACAGGGGCTACAATGAGCAGTTCTTC
CATRGWDRGYNEQFF
>many|NA|TRBJ1-5|TRBV20-1
TGCAGTGCTAGGTGGGCTCAGAATCAGCCCCAGCATTTT
CSARWAQNQPQHF
>NA|NA|TRBJ2-2|TRBV6-9
TGTGCCAGCAGTTATTTAACCGGGGAGCTGTTTTTT
CASSYLTGELFF
>many|NA|TRBJ2-5|TRBV6-5
TGTGCCAGCAGTTCCCTGGGACCCGCTAAGACCCAGTACTTC
CASSSLGPAKTQYF
>many|TRBD2|TRBJ2-2|TRBV19
TGTGCCAGTAGTATTACTAGCGTCAACACCGGGGAGCTGTTTTTT
CASSITSVNTGELFF
>many|NA|TRBJ2-3|TRBV2
TGTGCCAGCATCGACGGACATTTTAGCACAGATACGCAGTATTTT
CASIDGHFSTDTQYF
>few|NA|TRBJ1-5|TRBV7-6
TGTGCCAGCAGCCCCCTCGGGGGAGGCAATCAGCCCCAGCATTTT
CASSPLGGGNQPQHF
>few|NA|TRBJ1-5|TRBV18
TGTGCCAGCTCACCACTCAGGGAGGGAGAGCCCCAGCATTTT
CASSPLREGEPQHF
>NA|TRBD2|TRBJ2-5|TRBV20-1
TGCAGTGCTCTCGAGGCTAGCGGCCTAGAGACCCAGTACTTC
CSALEASGLETQYF
>once|TRBD1|TRBJ2-2|TRBV19
TGTGCCAGTAGTATAACAGGGGGCACGAGCACCGGGGAGCTGTTTTTT
CASSITGGTSTGELFF
>many|NA|TRBJ2-2|TRBV29-1
TGCAGCGTTCAGGGGAACACCGGGGAGCTGTTTTTT
CSVQGNTGELFF